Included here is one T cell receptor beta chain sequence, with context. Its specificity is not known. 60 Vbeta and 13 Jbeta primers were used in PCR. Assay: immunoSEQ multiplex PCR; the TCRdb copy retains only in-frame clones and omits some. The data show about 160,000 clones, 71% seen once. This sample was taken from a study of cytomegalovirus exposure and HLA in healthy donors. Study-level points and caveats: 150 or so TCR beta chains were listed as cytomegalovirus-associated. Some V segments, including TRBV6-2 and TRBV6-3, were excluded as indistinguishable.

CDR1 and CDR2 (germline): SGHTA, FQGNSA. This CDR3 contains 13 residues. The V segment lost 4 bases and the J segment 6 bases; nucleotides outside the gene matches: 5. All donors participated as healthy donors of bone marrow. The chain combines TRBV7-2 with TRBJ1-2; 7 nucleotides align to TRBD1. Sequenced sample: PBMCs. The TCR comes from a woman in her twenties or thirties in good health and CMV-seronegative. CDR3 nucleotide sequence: TGTGCCAGCAGCTCCAGGGGACAGCATGGCTACACCTTC. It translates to CASSSRGQHGYTF.